This record looks at one T cell receptor (beta chain) sequence and its context. The repertoire was sequenced with immunoSEQ multiplex PCR; TCRdb's copy has only in-frame clones and lacks some. This repertoire shows approximately 14,000 clones, over 75% found once; its top ten account for about 30%. The sample originates from a study of OX40 agonist ivuxolimab in advanced cancers. In the study overall: Head and neck, renal cell, melanoma or hepatocellular carcinoma were the cancers that dose-escalation patients had.

Enrollment shut out patients with autoimmune disease history or systemic immunosuppression. Blood samples were obtained at baseline, cycle 4 day 1, and cycle 7 day 1. This CDR3 has 14 amino acids. The germline gives CDR1 MDHEN, CDR2 SYDVKM. V lost 10 bases and J lost 3, with 16 bases in between. The source was CD4+ or CD8+ T cells sorted from blood, collected in a trial of the OX40 agonist ivuxolimab. This chain connects TRBV28 to TRBJ2-1; D is possibly TRBD2 (6 bases). The clonotype comes from an adult with an advanced solid tumor such as melanoma, head and neck, liver or kidney cancer. CDR3 sequence (DNA): TGTGCCACCCGGGGGAGCGCGGGCTACAATGAGCAGTTCTTC. Translation: CATRGSAGYNEQFF.